The next 8 T cell receptor beta chains were all read from a single sample in a study of T cells in Graves' hyperthyroidism and ophthalmopathy. Template material for amplifying TCR beta CDR3 regions consisted of RNA transcripts. During a first-round RT-PCR of the TCR CDR3, the HTBI primer set was used. MiXCR, applied by TCRdb to the multiplex PCR reads, yields one record per CDR3 protein. The data hold some 620,000 distinct CDR3 sequences, with 15% to 20% observed a single time. Material: blood. These receptors came from a woman in her twenties or thirties with Graves' hyperthyroidism.

The CDR3 loop is CASRGTASRETQYF. CDR3 sequence (DNA): TGTGCCAGCAGGGGGACAGCGAGTAGGGAGACCCAGTACTTC. The chain couples TRBV6-1 to TRBJ2-5; 7 bases match TRBD1. This CDR3 comprises 14 residues. Germline V gives CDR1 MNHNS, CDR2 SASEGT. With V trimmed by 6 bases and J by 5 bases, 9 bases remained unmatched.

This rearrangement joins TRBV19 to TRBJ2-2; TRBD2 is a possible D gene (7 bases). Trimming shortened V by 3 bases and J by 6 bases, and 14 bases separated the two germline ends. Germline V gene sequence: CDR1 LNHDA, CDR2 SQIVND (reference sequence). This CDR3 comprises 15 residues. The CDR3 loop reads CASSIVGGRAGELFF. The CDR3 nucleotides read TGTGCCAGTAGTATCGTCGGGGGGCGCGCCGGGGAGCTGTTTTTT.

At least ten counts were recorded for this clonotype. This chain uses TRBV16 with TRBJ2-3; D possibly corresponds to TRBD1 (5 bases). CDR3 length: 18 amino acids. The germline V gene encodes CDR1 KGHSY and CDR2 FQNENV. The germline V and J ends were trimmed by 2 bases and 1 base, with 19 bases remaining between them. The CDR3 nucleotides read TGTGCCAGCAGCCAAAGGGGCTCTAAAGTCTATCGCACAGATACGCAGTATTTT. It is translated as CASSQRGSKVYRTDTQYF.

The chain employs TRBV30 and TRBJ1-2, with D unresolved. Germline V gene lookup returns CDR1 GTSNPN and CDR2 SVGIG (reference sequence). V lost 0 bases and J 4 bases, leaving 9 bases between the germline ends. The CDR3 contains 13 residues. The CDR3 loop reads CAWSVAPSYGYTF. CDR3 nucleotides: TGTGCCTGGAGTGTAGCCCCCAGCTATGGCTACACCTTC. Full variable domain (outside the CDR3, taken from reference TRBV30 and TRBJ1-2): SQTIHQWPATLVQPVGSPLSLECTVEGTSNPNLYWYRQAAGRGLQLLFYSVGIGQISSEVPQNLSASRPQDRQFILSSKKLLLSDSGFYLCAWSVAPSYGYTFGSGTRLTVV.

This clonotype was observed a handful of times. This sequence joins TRBV6-9 and TRBJ1-5; D may be TRBD1 (5 bases). This CDR3 has 16 residues. Germline CDR1 MNHGY, CDR2 SVAAGI. V lost 7 bases, J lost 2 bases, and 18 bases lay in between. Written as DNA, the CDR3 is TGTGCCAGCAATTTCCGGGGGGTTGTAGGCAATCAGCCCCAGCATTTT. The encoded protein is CASNFRGVVGNQPQHF.

This clonotype occurred a few times. The J gene is TRBJ2-7, the V gene TRBV13, with D maybe TRBD2 (6 bases). Germline V lookup: CDR1 PRHDT, CDR2 FYEKMQ (reference sequence). The CDR3 covers 14 residues. Deletions cut 5 bases from V and 3 bases from J, with 14 bases between. The CDR3 is CASSPRESGYEQYF. The CDR3 coding sequence is TGTGCCAGCAGCCCGCGGGAATCGGGCTACGAGCAGTACTTC.

The V call is TRBV11-3, the J call TRBJ1-1; D remains unclear. In germline, CDR1 is SGHNT, CDR2 YENEEA. The CDR3 is 14 residues long. V lost 1 base and J 6 bases, leaving 12 bases between the germline ends. The CDR3 DNA sequence: TGTGCCAGCAGCTTAGGGGCGCTAAGGGCTGAAGCTTTCTTT. Translating gives CASSLGALRAEAFF.

This clonotype was recorded at least ten times. V gene TRBV2 combines with J gene TRBJ2-7; 12 bases align to TRBD2. V was pared by 6 bases and J by 3 bases, with 6 bases of the junction left unmatched. Germline values: CDR1 SNHLY, CDR2 FYNNEI. The CDR3 totals 15 residues. The CDR3 coding sequence is TGTGCCAGCAGCGCAGGACTAGCGGGAAACTACGAGCAGTACTTC. It yields the protein CASSAGLAGNYEQYF.